These T cell receptor beta chains were read from a single sample in a study of T-cell reconstitution after alpha-beta-depleted transplantation in children. TCRdb re-called the PCR reads with MiXCR, one entry per CDR3 protein. The sample carries about 250,000 distinct CDR3 sequences, 20% to 30% recorded once. The input for sequencing was PBMCs, mostly from graft donor cells, taken 360 days after TCRalphabeta/CD19-depleted stem cell transplant. These receptors were taken from a female patient between 2 and 15 years old who had a stem cell transplant for congenital amegakaryocytic thrombocytopenia, so the T cells may come from the graft donor. Both conserved end residues are trimmed from each CDR3.

V gene	CDR3 protein
TRBV30	AWSVRGVGELF
TRBV27	ASSLAGSSGNTIY
TRBV20-1	SASGPGTESYYEQY
TRBV20-1	SARDVWGRSSTDTQY
TRBV25-1	ASSSWTGDSYEQY
TRBV6-1	ATESRDNYNEQF
TRBV5-4	ASSPGTSGTSYNEQF
TRBV5-1	ASSLGSNSQRFNEQF
TRBV7-9	ASRHRTGLSTDTQY
TRBV5-6	ASSPRDRGHYGYT
TRBV12-3/TRBV12-4	ASSRTGRDYNEQF
TRBV5-1	ASSLGRGDTDTQY
TRBV30	AWSRGLAGDEQF
TRBV2	ASSEGGTGNYGYT
TRBV7-3	ASSPGLAPEGTDTQY
TRBV4-1	ASSQGNEAF
TRBV20-1	SAYSSEPFNEQF
TRBV20-1	SATGTSGGREQF
TRBV20-1	SARDLLGIYNEQF
TRBV20-1	SARPYGADHNQPQH
TRBV6-1	ASSLGGATNEKLF
TRBV12-3/TRBV12-4	ASSHGYEQF
TRBV4-2	ASSHYYQENRGAKNIQY
TRBV12-3/TRBV12-4	ASSLGPPGQVLYEQY
TRBV20-1	SARAPGSIHIQY
TRBV29-1	SVSRVGTQY
TRBV6-2/TRBV6-3	ASSYRGLAGVWDIQY
TRBV7-8	ASSLGALDNEQF
TRBV12-3/TRBV12-4	ASSPRGRGLSYNEQF
TRBV4-1	ASSHLNLAESTGELF
TRBV12-3/TRBV12-4	ASSLLGGNEQF
TRBV4-2	ASSPFPKTSGGANEQY
TRBV20-1	SARENQPDTQY
TRBV28	ASRPGSGQPQH
TRBV9	ASSQGQEFYEQY
TRBV5-1	ASSLAKTYNEQF
TRBV29-1	SVLIVWTGDTYNEQF
TRBV20-1	SAREASGSGDTQY
TRBV28	ASRSTGVDYGYT
TRBV5-1	ASSLTGTGSSDTQY
TRBV5-5	ASSSPTGGNSPLH
TRBV5-1	ASSSTGLAYYNEQF
TRBV3-2	ASSPSADLALPSYEQY
TRBV7-2	ASSSQSVREQY
TRBV4-2	ASSLIRKNTEAF
TRBV20-1	SAKLATSYEQY
TRBV20-1	SARAVMGGAGNQPQH